These 24 T cell receptor beta chains share one sample of origin, sequenced in a study of identical twins. Each CDR3 protein is one row after TCRdb ran MiXCR on the 5' RACE reads. The sample includes 450,000 or so distinct CDR3 sequences, roughly an eighth seen only once; the top ten take approximately 0.98%. These data are also associated with another study on yellow fever vaccine responses in identical twins.

The sequenced sample consisted of CD4+ T cells sorted from blood. These receptors originate from a woman in her late teens or twenties in good health.

This clonotype has just a few counts. CDR3 in DNA: TGCAGTGCTAGAGAAGGGACAGCAAAATACACTGAAGCTTTCTTT. It codes for CSAREGTAKYTEAFF. The chain links TRBV20-1 to TRBJ1-1, with 7 bases aligning to TRBD1. This CDR3 region has 15 residues. V lost 0 bases, J lost 3 bases, and 7 bases stayed unmatched. Germline lookup yields CDR1 DFQATT and CDR2 SNEGSKA (reference sequence).

This sequence joins TRBV12-3 or TRBV12-4 and TRBJ2-3; 9 bases align to TRBD1. V was pared by 1 base and J by 6 bases, with 8 bases of the junction left unmatched. This CDR3 comprises 16 residues. CDR3 sequence reads: CASSLDGTGTADTQYF. In DNA form, the CDR3 reads TGTGCCAGCAGTTTAGACGGGACAGGGACGGCTGATACGCAGTATTTT.

The V gene is TRBV28, the J gene TRBJ1-2; no clear D. The CDR3 loop spans 11 amino acids. Trimming removed 8 bases at V and 5 bases at J, with 9 bases between. CDR1 and CDR2 from the germline V gene are MDHEN and SYDVKM. Here the CDR3 reads CASGEAYGYTF. CDR3 in DNA: TGTGCCAGCGGGGAGGCGTATGGCTACACCTTC.

The chain links TRBV7-2 to TRBJ2-1; weak D call: TRBD2 (5 bases). Germline CDR1 reads SGHTA; CDR2 reads FQGNSA. The CDR3 has 14 residues. Trimming stripped 1 base from V and 6 bases from J, with 10 bases between. The CDR3 DNA reads as TGTGCCAGCAGCTTAGAAACTAGTGGCAATGAGCAGTTCTTC. It encodes CASSLETSGNEQFF.

This clonotype was observed a handful of times. The chain has TRBV5-1 and TRBJ2-1; TRBD2 agrees at 13 bases. The CDR3 sequence is 14 residues long. J lost 7 bases, V lost 7 bases, and 5 bases had no gene match. In germline, CDR1 is SGHRS, CDR2 YFSETQ. The CDR3 protein is CASGTSGGVNEQFF. CDR3 nucleotide sequence: TGCGCCAGCGGAACTAGCGGGGGGGTTAATGAGCAGTTCTTC.

This clonotype showed up many times. The chain recombines TRBV7-2 with TRBJ2-7; D unresolved. Germline CDR1 SGHTA, CDR2 FQGNSA. The CDR3 runs 13 residues. Trimming shortened V by 5 bases and J by 2 bases, and 10 bases separated the two germline ends. The CDR3 is CASSPTQAYEQYF. DNA of the CDR3: TGTGCCAGCAGCCCAACGCAGGCCTACGAGCAGTACTTC.

The gene calls are TRBV4-3 and TRBJ2-1; D is possibly TRBD1 or TRBD2 (5 bases each). The germline V gene encodes CDR1 LGHNA and CDR2 YSLEER. The CDR3 is 15 amino acids. V was clipped by 1 base and J by 5 bases, with 12 bases between them. CDR3 DNA sequence: TGCGCCAGCAGCCAAGGGGGGAGCGGCAACAATGAGCAGTTCTTC. This gives the protein CASSQGGSGNNEQFF.

A few counts support this clonotype. This chain connects TRBV28 to TRBJ2-1, with D perhaps assigned TRBD1 or TRBD2 (7 bases each). The CDR3 runs 16 residues. Per germline, CDR1 MDHEN and CDR2 SYDVKM. With 6 bases removed from V and 3 bases from J, the gap between germline ends came to 18 bases. In DNA, the CDR3 is TGTGCCAGCAGCTCCCTCCAGGGGGGGGTCTACAATGAGCAGTTCTTC. Protein sequence: CASSSLQGGVYNEQFF. Using reference TRBV28 and TRBJ2-1 for the parts outside the CDR3, the full variable domain is DVKVTQSSRYLVKRTGEKVFLECVQDMDHENMFWYRQDPGLGLRLIYFSYDVKMKEKGDIPEGYSVSREKKERFSLILESASTNQTSMYLCASSSLQGGVYNEQFFGPGTRLTVL.

This clonotype is a singleton in its sample. This chain uses TRBV25-1 with TRBJ2-5; D ambiguous. The germline gives CDR1 MGHDK, CDR2 SYGVNS. The germline V and J ends were trimmed by 3 bases and 7 bases, with 15 bases remaining between them. The CDR3 covers 14 residues. The CDR3 DNA follows: TGTGCCAGCAGTGAGCGAGCCCTTACTGGGACCCAGTACTTC. Its protein is CASSERALTGTQYF. The variable domain in full, completed from reference TRBV25-1 and TRBJ2-5, reads EADIYQTPRYLVIGTGKKITLECSQTMGHDKMYWYQQDPGMELHLIHYSYGVNSTEKGDLSSESTVSRIRTEHFPLTLESARPSHTSQYLCASSERALTGTQYFGPGTRLLVL.

This clonotype was picked up a small number of times. This chain uses TRBV20-1 with TRBJ2-3; D is undetermined. Germline V lookup: CDR1 DFQATT, CDR2 SNEGSKA (reference sequence). CDR3 length equals 12 residues. V lost 5 bases to trimming and J lost 3 bases, with 9 bases between them. The chain's CDR3 is CSADDRTDTQYF. The CDR3 bases are TGCAGTGCTGATGACCGTACAGATACGCAGTATTTT.

The genes are TRBV2 and TRBJ1-2, with D possibly being TRBD1 (5 bases). This CDR3 comprises 12 residues. V was shortened by 4 bases and J by 8 bases, with 11 bases between the two germline ends. Germline V gene sequence: CDR1 SNHLY, CDR2 FYNNEI. CDR3 loop: CASSVGAGGYTF. The DNA for the CDR3 is TGTGCCAGCAGTGTCGGGGCCGGGGGCTACACCTTC. The full variable domain, completed using reference TRBV2 and TRBJ1-2, is EPEVTQTPSHQVTQMGQEVILRCVPISNHLYFYWYRQILGQKVEFLVSFYNNEISEKSEIFDDQFSVERPDGSNFTLKIRSTKLEDSAMYFCASSVGAGGYTFGSGTRLTVV.

This CDR3 reads CASSQDSSRPKQTQYF. The CDR3 nucleotides are TGCGCCAGCAGCCAAGATAGTTCCAGGCCCAAGCAGACCCAGTACTTC. The chain combines TRBV4-3 with TRBJ2-5; D is uncertain. The V end lost 0 bases, the J end lost 6 bases, and 17 bases lay between the germline ends. The V gene's germline CDR1 is LGHNA and CDR2 YSLEER. The CDR3 runs to 16 residues.

This chain connects TRBV7-3 to TRBJ2-7; 10 bases fit TRBD1. The CDR3 totals 16 residues. CDR1 is SGHTA and CDR2 is FQGTGA in the germline V gene. With 1 base clipped from V and 5 bases from J, the junction kept 8 bases outside the gene matches. This chain's CDR3 is CASSLIAGQGKHEQYF. The CDR3 DNA follows: TGTGCCAGCAGCTTAATTGCGGGACAGGGGAAGCACGAGCAGTACTTC.

This clonotype was seen many times. The chain couples TRBV3-1 to TRBJ2-2; TRBD2 matches at 9 bases. This CDR3 spans 14 amino acids. The V and J ends lost 5 bases and 4 bases, in that order; junction bases with no gene match: 2. Germline loops: CDR1 LGHDT, CDR2 YNNKEL (reference sequence). CDR3 sequence: CASSSTSGTGELFF. The CDR3, as DNA: TGTGCCAGCAGCTCGACTAGCGGCACCGGGGAGCTGTTTTTT.

The rearrangement uses TRBV5-1 and TRBJ2-3; no definite D call. Germline V gene lookup returns CDR1 SGHRS and CDR2 YFSETQ. V was shortened by 2 bases and J by 3 bases, with 10 bases between the two germline ends. The CDR3 spans 14 residues. CDR3: CASSFGPATDTQYF. In DNA, the CDR3 is TGCGCCAGCAGCTTCGGACCAGCGACAGATACGCAGTATTTT. Full variable domain (missing parts from reference TRBV5-1 and TRBJ2-3): KAGVTQTPRYLIKTRGQQVTLSCSPISGHRSVSWYQQTPGQGLQFLFEYFSETQRNKGNFPGRFSGRQFSNSRSEMNVSTLELGDSALYLCASSFGPATDTQYFGPGTRLTVL.

The chain has TRBV25-1 and TRBJ1-6; tentative D call: TRBD1 (5 bases). The CDR3 runs 18 residues. CDR1 is MGHDK, CDR2 SYGVNS, per germline. V lost 2 bases and J 8 bases, leaving 22 bases between the germline ends. As DNA, the CDR3 is TGTGCCAGCAGTGAAGGCTGGGCTCAAGCAGGGAGATATTCACCCCTCCACTTT. Protein sequence: CASSEGWAQAGRYSPLHF.

This clonotype was counted between two and nine times. This chain connects TRBV18 to TRBJ2-7; 11 nucleotides agree with TRBD1. The CDR3 sequence is 17 residues long. Germline V gene sequence: CDR1 KGHSH, CDR2 LQKENI. The ends lost 1 base at V and 0 bases at J; junction bases unmatched: 5. CDR3 DNA sequence: TGTGCCAGCTCACCACGGGGACAGGGGGACAGCTCCTACGAGCAGTACTTC. It encodes CASSPRGQGDSSYEQYF.

This clonotype turned up a few times. This chain joins TRBV6-2 or TRBV6-3 and TRBJ2-1; tentative D call: TRBD2 (6 bases). With 6 bases removed from V and 6 bases from J, the gap between germline ends came to 15 bases. CDR1 and CDR2 (germline): MNHEY, SVGEGT. The CDR3 is 14 residues long. Written as DNA, the CDR3 is TGTGCCAGCAGGGACGGGGGTTTTCCCAATGAGCAGTTCTTC. Translated, it gives CASRDGGFPNEQFF.

The V call is TRBV15, the J call TRBJ2-1, with 8 bases that match TRBD1. V dropped 1 base and J dropped 7; count of bases not matched to a gene: 3. This CDR3 contains 14 residues. Looked up from germline, CDR1 is LNHNV and CDR2 is YYDKDF (reference sequence). CDR3 nucleotide sequence: TGTGCCACCAGCAGAGGGGGACAGGCAAATGAGCAGTTCTTC. Protein product: CATSRGGQANEQFF.

The chain is built from TRBV9 and TRBJ2-7; D perhaps matches TRBD1 (8 bases). Germline V CDR1 and CDR2: SGDLS, YYNGEE. Trimming pared 5 bases from V and 1 base from J, leaving 13 bases between. The CDR3 contains 14 residues. CDR3 coding DNA: TGTGCCAGCAGTGCACAGGGGGGGTCCTACGAGCAGTACTTC. Translating gives CASSAQGGSYEQYF. The full variable domain, in which reference TRBV9 and TRBJ2-7 provide the parts outside the CDR3, is DSGVTQTPKHLITATGQRVTLRCSPRSGDLSVYWYQQSLDQGLQFLIQYYNGEERAKGNILERFSAQQFPDLHSELNLSSLELGDSALYFCASSAQGGSYEQYFGPGTRLTVT.

The chain couples TRBV27 to TRBJ2-7; D might be TRBD1 or TRBD2, each matching 5 bases. CDR3 length: 13 residues. V was pared by 6 bases and J by 6 bases, with 15 bases between. Germline loops: CDR1 MNHEY, CDR2 SMNVEV (reference sequence). CDR3 in DNA: TGTGCCAGCAGGTCGTCAGGGACCGGCGAGCAGTACTTC. Encoded protein: CASRSSGTGEQYF.

This clonotype was picked up a small number of times. The chain has TRBV6-5 and TRBJ1-2; D unclear. This CDR3 is built from 15 residues. The germline V gene has CDR1 MNHEY and CDR2 SVGAGI. V lost 6 bases and J lost 0, with 14 bases in between. The CDR3 spells CASSYKGRANYGYTF. CDR3 in DNA: TGTGCCAGCAGCTATAAGGGTCGGGCTAACTATGGCTACACCTTC.

Worth noting for this clonotype: A junction end diverges from the germline sequence, so it may reflect a read error. The chain carries TRBV6-5 and TRBJ2-3; 11 bases fit TRBD2. Germline V lookup: CDR1 MNHEY, CDR2 SVGAGI. This CDR3 spans 19 amino acids. The DNA of the CDR3 is TGTGCCAGCAGTTACTTCCTAGCGGGGGGAACGGGGGGCACAGATACGAAGTATTTT. Translated, it gives CASSYFLAGGTGGTDTKYF.

This clonotype was counted only a few times. V usage is TRBV19 and J usage is TRBJ2-2, with D tentatively TRBD2 (7 bases). The CDR3 totals 16 residues. CDR1 is LNHDA, CDR2 SQIVND, per germline (reference sequence). The ends were cut back, 3 bases at V and 5 bases at J, with 16 bases in the middle. The CDR3 is CASSIRGGAWTGELFF. DNA of the CDR3: TGTGCCAGTAGTATTAGAGGGGGGGCGTGGACCGGGGAGCTGTTTTTT.